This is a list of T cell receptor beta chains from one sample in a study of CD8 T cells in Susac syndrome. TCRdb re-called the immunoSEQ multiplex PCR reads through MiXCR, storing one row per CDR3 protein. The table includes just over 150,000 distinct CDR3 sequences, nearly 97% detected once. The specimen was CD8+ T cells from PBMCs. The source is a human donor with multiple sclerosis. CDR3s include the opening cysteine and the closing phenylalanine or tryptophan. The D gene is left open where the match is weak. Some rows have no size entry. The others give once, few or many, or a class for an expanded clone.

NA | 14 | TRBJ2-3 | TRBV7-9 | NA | CASSLVTPDDTQYF | TGTGCCAGCAGCTTAGTAACCCCAGATGATACGCAGTATTTT
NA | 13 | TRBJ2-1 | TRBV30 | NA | CAWSVLPYNEQFF | TGTGCCTGGAGTGTACTCCCCTACAATGAGCAGTTCTTC
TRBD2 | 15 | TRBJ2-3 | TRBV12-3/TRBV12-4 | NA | CASSFSGGRTDTQYF | TGTGCCAGCAGTTTTTCGGGGGGGCGCACAGATACGCAGTATTTT
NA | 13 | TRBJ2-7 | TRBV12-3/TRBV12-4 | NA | CASSGGQDYEQYF | TGTGCCAGCAGTGGCGGACAAGACTACGAGCAGTACTTC
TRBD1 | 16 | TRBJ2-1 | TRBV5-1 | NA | CASSYRPGQNYNEQFF | TGCGCCAGCAGCTACCGTCCGGGACAGAACTACAATGAGCAGTTCTTC
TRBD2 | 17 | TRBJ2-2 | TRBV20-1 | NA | CSARERPGGGITGELFF | TGCAGTGCTAGAGAGCGGCCGGGCGGGGGTATTACCGGGGAGCTGTTTTTT
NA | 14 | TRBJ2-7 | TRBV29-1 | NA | CSVEGSGSSYEQYF | TGCAGCGTTGAAGGTAGCGGAAGCTCCTACGAGCAGTACTTC
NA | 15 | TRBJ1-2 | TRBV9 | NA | CASSVDVPGLYGYTF | TGTGCCAGCAGCGTAGATGTCCCAGGCCTCTATGGCTACACCTTC
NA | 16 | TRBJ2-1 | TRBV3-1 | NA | CASSPRGSVAYNEQFF | TGTGCCAGCAGCCCCCGGGGTAGCGTGGCCTACAATGAGCAGTTCTTC
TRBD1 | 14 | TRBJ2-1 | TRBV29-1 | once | CSALGQGRYNEQFF | TGCAGCGCACTAGGACAGGGGAGGTACAATGAGCAGTTCTTC
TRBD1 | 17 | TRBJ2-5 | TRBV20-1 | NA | CSARDRRTGTRWETQYF | TGCAGTGCTAGAGATCGTAGGACAGGGACCCGGTGGGAGACCCAGTACTTC
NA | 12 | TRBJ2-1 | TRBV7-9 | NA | CASSPGLVEQFF | TGTGCCAGCAGCCCCGGATTGGTTGAGCAGTTCTTC
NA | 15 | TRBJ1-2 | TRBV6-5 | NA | CASSYDGAAIYGYTF | TGTGCCAGCAGTTACGACGGGGCCGCAATCTATGGCTACACCTTC
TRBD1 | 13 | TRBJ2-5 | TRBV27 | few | CASSPQGAETQYF | TGTGCCAGCAGTCCCCAGGGGGCTGAGACCCAGTACTTC
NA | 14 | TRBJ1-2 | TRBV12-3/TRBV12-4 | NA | CASSTSGYLWGYTF | TGTGCCAGCAGCACAAGTGGGTATCTATGGGGCTACACCTTC
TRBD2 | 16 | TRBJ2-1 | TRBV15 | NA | CATSTGLAGGYNEQFF | TGTGCCACCAGCACCGGACTAGCGGGGGGCTACAATGAGCAGTTCTTC
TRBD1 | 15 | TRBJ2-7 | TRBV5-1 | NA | CASSPPGTEFYEQYF | TGCGCCAGCAGCCCCCCCGGGACAGAATTTTACGAGCAGTACTTC
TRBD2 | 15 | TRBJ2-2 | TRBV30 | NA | CAWKVGLDPTGELFF | TGTGCCTGGAAGGTGGGACTAGATCCCACCGGGGAGCTGTTTTTT
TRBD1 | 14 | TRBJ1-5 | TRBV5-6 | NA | CASSPRQGNQPQHF | TGTGCCAGCAGCCCCCGACAGGGAAATCAGCCCCAGCATTTT
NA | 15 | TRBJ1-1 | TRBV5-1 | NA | CASSLGPERLSEAFF | TGCGCCAGCAGCTTGGGCCCAGAGCGACTTTCTGAAGCTTTCTTT
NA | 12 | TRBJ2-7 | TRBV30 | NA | CAWRQDRYEQYF | TGTGCCTGGAGACAGGACCGCTACGAGCAGTACTTC
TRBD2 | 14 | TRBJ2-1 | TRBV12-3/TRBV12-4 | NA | CAIRLAGFYNEQFF | TGTGCCATTCGTTTAGCGGGATTCTACAATGAGCAGTTCTTC
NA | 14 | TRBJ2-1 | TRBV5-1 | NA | CASSPGVGSNEQFF | TGCGCCAGCAGCCCCGGAGTAGGGTCCAATGAGCAGTTCTTC
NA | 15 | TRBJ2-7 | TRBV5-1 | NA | CASSSWPGESYEQYF | TGCGCCAGCAGCTCCTGGCCGGGCGAGTCCTACGAGCAGTACTTC
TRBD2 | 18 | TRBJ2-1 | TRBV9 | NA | CASSFWTSGAGDGVEQFF | TGTGCCAGCAGCTTCTGGACTAGCGGGGCAGGGGACGGCGTTGAGCAGTTCTTC
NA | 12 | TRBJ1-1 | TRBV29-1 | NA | CSVELRRTEAFF | TGCAGCGTTGAATTAAGGAGGACTGAAGCTTTCTTT
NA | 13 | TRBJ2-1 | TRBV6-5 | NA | CASSYDGDNEQFF | TGTGCCAGCAGTTACGACGGCGACAATGAGCAGTTCTTC
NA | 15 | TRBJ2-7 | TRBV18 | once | CASSPEQSSSYEQYF | TGTGCCAGCTCACCCGAACAGTCAAGCTCCTACGAGCAGTACTTC
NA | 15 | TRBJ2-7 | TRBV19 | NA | CASTAAWGHTYEQYF | TGTGCCAGTACCGCCGCATGGGGACACACCTACGAGCAGTACTTC
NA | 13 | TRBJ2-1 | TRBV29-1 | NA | CSGITSGVNEQFF | TGCAGCGGAATAACCAGCGGCGTTAATGAGCAGTTCTTC
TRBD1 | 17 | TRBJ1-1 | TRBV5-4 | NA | CASSSGTGRVGSTEAFF | TGTGCCAGCAGCTCCGGGACAGGGCGAGTGGGGAGCACTGAAGCTTTCTTT
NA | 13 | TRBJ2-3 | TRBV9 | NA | CASSVVGTDTQYF | TGTGCCAGCAGCGTAGTCGGCACAGATACGCAGTATTTT
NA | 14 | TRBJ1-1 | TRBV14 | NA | CASSPVSLNTEAFF | TGTGCCAGCAGCCCCGTTTCGCTCAACACTGAAGCTTTCTTT
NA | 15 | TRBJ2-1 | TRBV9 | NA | CASSVAGPDYNEQFF | TGTGCCAGCAGCGTAGCGGGGCCGGACTACAATGAGCAGTTCTTC
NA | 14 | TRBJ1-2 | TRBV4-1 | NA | CASSQDGRLAGYTF | TGCGCCAGCAGCCAAGATGGCAGGTTAGCTGGCTACACCTTC
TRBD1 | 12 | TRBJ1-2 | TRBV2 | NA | CAFKTGRHGYTF | TGTGCCTTCAAGACAGGGCGCCATGGCTACACCTTC
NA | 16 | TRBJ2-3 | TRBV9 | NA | CASSQGASGSTDTQYF | TGTGCCAGCTCCCAAGGGGCCAGCGGTAGCACAGATACGCAGTATTTT
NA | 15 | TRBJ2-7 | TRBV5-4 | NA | CASSLFGTGPYEQYF | TGTGCCAGCAGCTTGTTTGGGACGGGCCCCTACGAGCAGTACTTC
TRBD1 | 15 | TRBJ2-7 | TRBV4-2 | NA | CASSQEGQSSYEQYF | TGTGCCAGCAGCCAAGAGGGACAGTCCTCCTACGAGCAGTACTTC
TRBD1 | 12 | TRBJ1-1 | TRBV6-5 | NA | CASSRTGDEAFF | TGTGCCAGCAGCAGGACAGGAGATGAAGCTTTCTTT
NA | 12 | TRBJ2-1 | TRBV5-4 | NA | CASSPGLNEQFF | TGTGCCAGCAGCCCTGGCCTCAATGAGCAGTTCTTC
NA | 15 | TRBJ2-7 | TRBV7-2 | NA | CASSYEWGFSYEQYF | TGTGCCAGCAGCTACGAGTGGGGATTTTCCTACGAGCAGTACTTC
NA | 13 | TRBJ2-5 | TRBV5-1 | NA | CASHKTPLETQYF | TGCGCCAGCCACAAGACCCCCCTAGAGACCCAGTACTTC
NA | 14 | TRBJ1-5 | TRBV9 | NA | CASSVDSRDEPQHF | TGTGCCAGCAGCGTAGACTCCCGGGACGAACCCCAGCATTTT
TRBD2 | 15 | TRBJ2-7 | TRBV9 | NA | CASSVASGGAEEQYF | TGTGCCAGCAGCGTGGCTAGCGGGGGGGCGGAGGAGCAGTACTTC
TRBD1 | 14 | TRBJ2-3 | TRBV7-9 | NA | CASIRQGTTDTQYF | TGTGCCAGCATACGACAGGGAACGACAGATACGCAGTATTTT
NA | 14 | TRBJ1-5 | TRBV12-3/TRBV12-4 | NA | CASSPGDSNQPQHF | TGTGCCAGCAGTCCAGGGGATAGCAATCAGCCCCAGCATTTT